The T cell receptor beta chain under discussion was sequenced for a study of CD8+ T cells in alopecia areata. This clone has more than one count but fewer than ten. Its specificity is unknown. The treatment: oral pan-JAK inhibitor, 5-10 mg twice daily. Separation by sorting yielded CD4+ and CD8+ T cells from PBMCs. Sequencing relied on a cDNA template that was reverse transcribed from extracted RNA. Clones were sequenced by immunoSEQ multiplex PCR, and TCRdb holds only the in-frame ones, with some missing. The top ten clones hold 0.8% to 1% of a sample with about 270,000 clones, 60% of them seen once. The study, taken as a whole, reports: Scalp clonality and expanded CD8+ clones among the top 100 showed significant decreases with tofacitinib. Lesional scalp, notably in alopecia totalis/universalis, had clonality above that of normal scalp.

There are 15 residues in the CDR3. V lost 1 base and J 4 bases, leaving 13 bases between the germline ends. Germline-derived CDR1 and CDR2 are SGHDN and FVKESK. The sequence derives from a human donor with alopecia areata. V and J are TRBV14 and TRBJ1-1; D is possibly TRBD1 (6 bases). Specimen: CD4+ T cells sorted from blood, collected around week 52, from a patient treated with tofacitinib. The CDR3 spells CASSQVPGAGTEAFF. Written as DNA, the CDR3 is TGTGCCAGCAGCCAAGTTCCGGGGGCAGGCACTGAAGCTTTCTTT.